This TCR beta chain was sequenced during a study of blood T cell repertoires in COVID-19. Profiling relied on immunoSEQ multiplex PCR, and the TCRdb table lists in-frame clones only, not all of them. This sample carries about 340,000 clones, more than 85% of them seen once, and the ten largest clones take under 20%. Participants spanned ages about 18 to 100 years and resided in about 24 US areas. Clinical histories supplied by participants themselves formed the basis of cohort assignment. Trimming took 6 bases from V and 2 from J; bases not matched to a gene: 9. The CDR3 covers 15 residues. Germline V gene data show CDR1 as LNHDA and CDR2 as SQIVND (reference sequence).

This sequence was found in a woman in her thirties who had recovered from COVID-19. Material for sequencing was PBMCs or T cells enriched from blood (not recorded which). V and J are TRBV19 and TRBJ2-7; 8 nucleotides align to TRBD1. CDR3 nucleotide sequence: TGTGCCAGTAGCAGACCCGGGACAGGAGCCTACGAGCAGTACTTC. Protein: CASSRPGTGAYEQYF. Full variable domain (outside the CDR3, taken from reference TRBV19 and TRBJ2-7): DGGITQSPKYLFRKEGQNVTLSCEQNLNHDAMYWYRQDPGQGLRLIYYSQIVNDFQKGDIAEGYSVSREKKESFPLTVTSAQKNPTAFYLCASSRPGTGAYEQYFGPGTRLTVT.